This TCR beta chain was obtained from a study of shared clonotypes between healthy human individuals. Study-level results: Sample collection involved blood only; tissue repertoires are likely different.

Germline V CDR1 and CDR2: SNHLY, FYNNEI. The trim removed 6 bases at V and 8 bases at J, leaving 4 bases unmatched. The CDR3 extends over 12 amino acids. Turning to this clone: Antigen specificity is unknown.

In the sorted-subset replicate PCRs, around 220 ng DNA, around 30,000 T cell genomes, was used. Original processing methods: Filtering differed for immunoSEQ, which gave only junction sequences without quality scores. Assay used: immunoSEQ multiplex PCR; TCRdb lists only in-frame clones, some missing. V and J calls and clone size follow that table, whereas D and trimming were derived from the DNA. The sample has roughly 2.5 million clones; about 92% are singletons. This chain links TRBV2 with TRBJ1-2; TRBD1 matches at 9 bases. The sequence derives from a young man in good health. Material for sequencing was naive CD4+ T cells sorted from blood. As to subset: CD45RA+ positively selected. CDR3 sequence reads: CASRGQGIGYTF. The DNA of the CDR3 is TGTGCCAGCAGGGGACAGGGAATAGGCTACACCTTC. Using reference TRBV2 and TRBJ1-2 for the parts outside the CDR3, the full variable domain is EPEVTQTPSHQVTQMGQEVILRCVPISNHLYFYWYRQILGQKVEFLVSFYNNEISEKSEIFDDQFSVERPDGSNFTLKIRSTKLEDSAMYFCASRGQGIGYTFGSGTRLTVV.